The 28 T cell receptor beta chains listed next were all sequenced from one sample in a study of blood T cell repertoires in COVID-19. TCRdb's table, derived via immunoSEQ multiplex PCR, lists solely in-frame clones and lacks some. The repertoire has 150,000 to 200,000 clones, 80% to 90% of them found once; the top ten carry 1% to 1.2%. Sequenced material: peripheral blood. These TCRs come from a man aged 35 to 55 with acute or convalescent COVID-19.

The V gene is TRBV30, the J gene TRBJ1-1; no reliable D call. CDR3 length: 14 residues. V dropped 4 bases and J dropped 0 bases, with 12 bases sitting between them. Germline V CDR1 and CDR2: GTSNPN, SVGIG (reference sequence). CDR3 in DNA: TGTGCCTGGACTATACAGTCTTTGAACACTGAAGCTTTCTTT. This codes for CAWTIQSLNTEAFF.

The CDR3 is CASSLNSNSVETQYF. For the CDR3, the DNA is TGTGCCAGCAGCTTGAATTCAAACTCGGTGGAGACCCAGTACTTC. This rearrangement joins TRBV5-5 to TRBJ2-5; D is undetermined. V lost 1 base to trimming and J lost 5 bases, with 15 bases between them. CDR3 length: 15 amino acids. Germline-derived CDR1 and CDR2 are SGHKS and YYEKEE (reference sequence).

V usage is TRBV19 and J usage is TRBJ2-6, with D tentatively TRBD1 (5 bases). V dropped 3 bases and J dropped 4 bases, with 13 bases sitting between them. Looked up from germline, CDR1 is LNHDA and CDR2 is SQIVND (reference sequence). This CDR3 has 16 residues. The DNA for the CDR3 is TGTGCCAGTAGTATCCGGACATTCGGAGGGGCCAACGTCCTGACTTTC. It specifies CASSIRTFGGANVLTF.

This clone has a handful of counts. V and J are TRBV7-3 and TRBJ2-1; weak D call: TRBD1 (6 bases). Germline V gene sequence: CDR1 SGHTA, CDR2 FQGTGA. V was trimmed by 4 bases and J by 12 bases, leaving 16 bases between them. The CDR3 covers 13 residues. The CDR3 spells CASSSKAGVRQFF. CDR3 nucleotides: TGTGCCAGCAGCTCCAAGGCAGGGGTGAGGCAGTTCTTC.

The chain combines TRBV7-3 with TRBJ2-3; 9 bases are a match to TRBD2. Per the germline V gene, CDR1 is SGHTA and CDR2 is FQGTGA. V shed 5 bases, J shed 6 bases, and the junction held 9 bases outside the gene matches. The CDR3 loop spans 15 amino acids. In DNA, the CDR3 is TGTGCCAGCAGCCCCTCTAGGCGGGGGGGCGATACGCAGTATTTT. This translates into CASSPSRRGGDTQYF.

The chain joins TRBV2 to TRBJ2-1, with 9 bases matching TRBD2. The CDR3 has 16 amino acids. The V and J ends lost 4 bases and 4 bases, in that order; junction bases with no gene match: 8. The V gene's germline CDR1 is SNHLY and CDR2 FYNNEI. CDR3 bases: TGTGCCAGCAGTGGCGGGGGGGCCACAGATTACAATGAGCAGTTCTTC. It translates to CASSGGGATDYNEQFF.

This chain joins TRBV3-1 (or the pseudogene TRBV3-2) and TRBJ1-3; D unclear. Germline V gene lookup returns CDR1 LGHDT and CDR2 YNNKEL (reference sequence). V lost 1 base and J lost 4, with 2 bases in between. The CDR3 loop spans 12 amino acids. The CDR3 coding sequence is TGTGCCAGCAGCCAAGTAGGAAACACCATATATTTT. Translated, it gives CASSQVGNTIYF.

The CDR3 coding sequence is TGTGCCAGCAGTTACGGTCAAGGGACAGCAGGCTACGAGCAGTACTTC. It codes for CASSYGQGTAGYEQYF. The rearrangement joins TRBV6-6 to TRBJ2-7, with TRBD1 matching 7 bases. J lost 3 bases, V lost 2 bases, and 10 bases had no gene match. Per germline, CDR1 MNHNY and CDR2 SVGAGI (reference sequence). The CDR3 consists of 16 residues.

The chain joins TRBV9 to TRBJ1-2, with 8 bases aligning to TRBD1. Germline V gives CDR1 SGDLS, CDR2 YYNGEE. CDR3 size: 12 residues. V lost 4 bases and J lost 9; bases outside the gene matches: 5. The CDR3 loop reads CASSLSGGSYTF. CDR3 nucleotide sequence: TGTGCCAGCAGCTTATCAGGGGGCAGCTACACCTTC.

J is TRBJ1-2 and V is TRBV7-2, with D unresolved. V lost 4 bases to trimming and J lost 9 bases, with 15 bases between them. Germline lookup yields CDR1 SGHTA and CDR2 FQGNSA. This CDR3 region has 13 residues. CDR3 in amino acids: CASSSVSLVRYTF. CDR3 DNA sequence: TGTGCCAGCAGCTCAGTATCCCTCGTACGCTACACCTTC.

CDR3 bases: TGTGCCAGCAGTCTAGCGGGGGGTAAAGAGACCCAGTACTTC. This translates into CASSLAGGKETQYF. The chain recombines TRBV2 with TRBJ2-5; 11 nucleotides match TRBD2. J lost 3 bases, V lost 5 bases, and 2 bases had no gene match. The CDR3 sequence is 14 residues long. Germline values: CDR1 SNHLY, CDR2 FYNNEI.

This clone was found a few times. This rearrangement joins TRBV6-5 to TRBJ2-7; TRBD1 is a possible D gene (6 bases). CDR3 size: 13 residues. The germline V gene encodes CDR1 MNHEY and CDR2 SVGAGI. Trimming cost V 6 bases and J 2 bases, with 11 bases left between them. Here the CDR3 DNA reads TGTGCCAGCAGAGGGACAACGACCTACGAGCAGTACTTC. It yields the protein CASRGTTTYEQYF.

The chain is built from TRBV5-1 and TRBJ2-1; TRBD2 aligns across 7 bases. Germline V gene data show CDR1 as SGHRS and CDR2 as YFSETQ. V trimming: 5 bases; J trimming: 7 bases; junction bases outside the gene matches: 15. The CDR3 consists of 16 residues. CDR3 region: CASSTMSGASGNEQFF. The CDR3 DNA sequence: TGCGCCAGCAGTACGATGAGCGGGGCGTCGGGGAATGAGCAGTTCTTC.

V and J are TRBV4-1 and TRBJ1-3; possibly TRBD1 for D (5 bases). V lost 1 base and J 0 bases, leaving 13 bases between the germline ends. The CDR3 consists of 17 residues. The V gene's germline CDR1 is MGHRA and CDR2 YSYEKL. The CDR3 region is CASSQGGEGSSGNTIYF. The CDR3 coding sequence is TGCGCCAGCAGCCAAGGGGGGGAGGGTAGCTCTGGAAACACCATATATTTT.

V gene TRBV6-5 combines with J gene TRBJ2-7; tentative D call: TRBD1 (7 bases). V gave up 5 bases and J gave up 6 bases, with 17 bases separating them. The length of the CDR3 is 14 residues. Germline lookup yields CDR1 MNHEY and CDR2 SVGAGI. The CDR3 DNA sequence: TGTGCCAGCAGTCGGGAGATACAGGGGACCGAGCAGTACTTC. It codes for CASSREIQGTEQYF.

The V call is TRBV3-1 (or the pseudogene TRBV3-2), the J call TRBJ2-2; 10 positions agree with TRBD1. The CDR3 is 19 amino acids. The germline CDR1 and CDR2 sequences are LGHDT and YNNKEL (reference sequence). Trimming at V came to 2 bases and at J to 6 bases, leaving 15 bases not matched to a gene. The CDR3 nucleotides are TGTGCCAGCAGCCAATTTGGGACAGGGGTGATCCCCAGGGCCGGGGAGCTGTTTTTT. It encodes CASSQFGTGVIPRAGELFF.

J is TRBJ1-2 and V is TRBV6-5, with D unresolved. The CDR3 runs to 13 residues. Per the germline V gene, CDR1 is MNHEY and CDR2 is SVGAGI. Trimming took 6 bases from V and 8 from J, leaving 16 bases between them. The CDR3 here is CASREDAKVGYTF. CDR3 bases: TGTGCCAGCAGGGAGGACGCAAAGGTCGGCTACACCTTC.

The gene calls are TRBV18 and TRBJ1-5; 7 bases align to TRBD1. This CDR3 contains 14 residues. CDR1 is KGHSH, CDR2 LQKENI, per germline. Trimming took 4 bases from V and 2 from J; bases not matched to a gene: 2. The CDR3 loop reads CASSQGTGNQPQHF. CDR3 in DNA: TGTGCCAGCTCACAAGGGACAGGCAATCAGCCCCAGCATTTT.

This clone appeared a single time. This chain joins TRBV30 and TRBJ1-1; no reliable D call. The V end lost 5 bases, the J end lost 7 bases, and 14 bases lay between the germline ends. The germline V gene encodes CDR1 GTSNPN and CDR2 SVGIG (reference sequence). The CDR3 has 12 amino acids. The CDR3 sequence: CAWASRAVEAFF. CDR3 in DNA: TGTGCCTGGGCATCGAGGGCGGTTGAAGCTTTCTTT.

The chain carries TRBV13 and TRBJ1-1; D unclear. CDR1 and CDR2 (germline): PRHDT, FYEKMQ (reference sequence). The CDR3 runs to 16 residues. Deletions cut 5 bases from V and 0 bases from J, with 16 bases between. Here the CDR3 DNA reads TGTGCCAGCAGCCGTCGCGGGTACGGATTGAACACTGAAGCTTTCTTT. It translates to CASSRRGYGLNTEAFF.

V usage is TRBV18 and J usage is TRBJ2-7; 9 bases map to TRBD1. J gave up 7 bases and V 5 bases, and 9 bases lay outside the gene matches. Germline CDR1 reads KGHSH; CDR2 reads LQKENI. The CDR3 contains 14 residues. CDR3 protein: CASSTGQGEFEQYF. The CDR3 bases are TGTGCCAGCTCAACGGGACAGGGAGAGTTTGAGCAGTACTTC.

The chain is built from TRBV27 and TRBJ2-5; 11 bases match TRBD1. The V and J ends lost 5 bases and 7 bases, in that order; junction bases with no gene match: 3. In germline, CDR1 is MNHEY, CDR2 SMNVEV (reference sequence). This CDR3 spans 13 amino acids. The CDR3: CASSPGQGGTQYF. For the CDR3, the DNA is TGTGCCAGCAGTCCGGGACAGGGGGGGACCCAGTACTTC.

The chain's CDR3 is CAISGDYGYTF. CDR3 nucleotide sequence: TGTGCCATCAGCGGGGACTATGGCTACACCTTC. V is TRBV10-3 and J is TRBJ1-2, with unresolved D. V was trimmed by 6 bases and J by 3 bases, leaving 5 bases between them. Germline loops: CDR1 ENHRY, CDR2 SYGVKD. The CDR3 totals 11 residues.

The V and J genes are TRBV4-1 and TRBJ1-4; 7 bases agree with TRBD1. CDR1 and CDR2 from the germline V gene are MGHRA and YSYEKL. With V trimmed by 6 bases and J by 1 base, 5 bases remained unmatched. This CDR3 contains 15 residues. The CDR3 region has the DNA TGCGCCAGCAGGCAAACAGGGGTAACTAATGAAAAACTGTTTTTT. Its translation: CASRQTGVTNEKLFF.

The chain recombines TRBV7-3 with TRBJ2-3; 14 bases match TRBD2. Germline assignment: CDR1 SGHTA and CDR2 FQGTGA. The CDR3 length is 15 residues. V lost 5 bases and J lost 4; bases outside the gene matches: 2. CDR3 protein: CASSPGLAGADTQYF. Written as DNA, the CDR3 is TGTGCCAGCAGCCCGGGACTAGCGGGGGCAGATACGCAGTATTTT.

This sequence joins TRBV7-8 and TRBJ1-2, with unresolved D. The CDR3 totals 13 residues. Germline-derived CDR1 and CDR2 are SGHVS and FQNEAQ. V was clipped by 1 base and J by 6 bases, with 9 bases between them. The CDR3 sequence is CASSLGLGDGYTF. DNA for the CDR3: TGTGCCAGCAGCTTAGGGTTGGGAGATGGCTACACCTTC. Supplemented by reference TRBV7-8 and TRBJ1-2, the full variable domain reads GAGVSQSPRYKVAKRGQDVALRCDPISGHVSLFWYQQALGQGPEFLTYFQNEAQLDKSGLPSDRFFAERPEGSVSTLKIQRTQQEDSAVYLCASSLGLGDGYTFGSGTRLTVV.

The chain carries TRBV30 and TRBJ2-7; tentatively, D is TRBD1 (6 bases). The CDR3 sequence is 16 residues long. The germline gives CDR1 GTSNPN, CDR2 SVGIG (reference sequence). Trimming left V 1 base short and J 6 bases short, with 22 bases between. DNA for the CDR3: TGTGCCTGGAGTGGGAGCAGGAAGAGAAGACAGGTCGAGCAGTACTTC. As protein: CAWSGSRKRRQVEQYF.

The rearrangement joins TRBV7-6 to TRBJ2-5, with D uncertain. The germline V gene has CDR1 SGHVS and CDR2 FNYEAQ. Trimming removed 5 bases at V and 4 bases at J, with 8 bases between. The CDR3 totals 12 residues. The CDR3 reads CASSQPGETQYF. In nucleotides, the CDR3 is TGTGCCAGCAGCCAACCAGGAGAGACCCAGTACTTC. The whole variable domain, remainder taken from reference TRBV7-6 and TRBJ2-5, is GAGVSQSPRYKVTKRGQDVALRCDPISGHVSLYWYRQALGQGPEFLTYFNYEAQQDKSGLPNDRFSAERPEGSISTLTIQRTEQRDSAMYRCASSQPGETQYFGPGTRLLVL.